The 30 T cell receptor beta chains presented below share a single source sample, sequenced in a study of shared clonotypes between healthy human individuals. Assay: immunoSEQ multiplex PCR; the TCRdb copy retains only in-frame clones and omits some. The sample consists of around 700,000 clones, 55% to 75% of them appearing once. The sample was memory CD4+ T cells sorted from blood. Subset meaning: CD45RA-negative fraction. Receptor source: a woman younger than 45 in good health.

This clone was found many times. The chain employs TRBV15 and TRBJ2-7, with 10 bases matching TRBD2. The CDR3 totals 16 residues. With V trimmed by 1 base and J by 6 bases, 9 bases remained unmatched. CDR1 is LNHNV, CDR2 YYDKDF, per germline (reference sequence). CDR3 DNA sequence: TGTGCCACCAGCAGAGTGGGAGCGGGAGGGTTGGGCGAGCAGTACTTC. Translation gives CATSRVGAGGLGEQYF.

V usage is TRBV7-8 and J usage is TRBJ2-1, with D maybe TRBD1 (6 bases). Germline V gene lookup returns CDR1 SGHVS and CDR2 FQNEAQ. The germline V and J ends were trimmed by 3 bases and 7 bases, with 22 bases remaining between them. There are 17 residues in the CDR3. The CDR3 nucleotides read TGTGCCAGCAGCTTCTCAACTACAGGGAACGTCTGGAATGAGCAGTTCTTC. Translated, it gives CASSFSTTGNVWNEQFF.

The rearrangement uses TRBV28 and TRBJ1-5; D gene unclear. The CDR3 is 15 amino acids. V was clipped by 3 bases and J by 3 bases, with 12 bases between them. CDR1 MDHEN and CDR2 SYDVKM come from the germline V gene. CDR3 DNA sequence: TGTGCCAGCAGTTTCCCAGAGACTGCCAATCAGCCCCAGCATTTT. Translating it yields CASSFPETANQPQHF.

This sequence joins TRBV5-1 and TRBJ2-1, with D unclear. With 4 bases removed from V and 5 bases from J, the gap between germline ends came to 13 bases. This CDR3 is 14 amino acids long. CDR1 SGHRS and CDR2 YFSETQ come from the germline V gene. CDR3 coding DNA: TGCGCCAGCAGCCCCCGACTCCCAGACAATGAGCAGTTCTTC. It is translated as CASSPRLPDNEQFF.

The chain carries TRBV28 and TRBJ1-5; D is perhaps TRBD1 (6 bases). The CDR3 consists of 15 residues. V dropped 6 bases and J dropped 4 bases, with 16 bases sitting between them. Germline V lookup: CDR1 MDHEN, CDR2 SYDVKM. CDR3 in DNA: TGTGCCAGCAGGATAGGGGGGGGACCGAATCAGCCCCAGCATTTT. It specifies CASRIGGGPNQPQHF.

The chain carries TRBV5-6 and TRBJ2-2; 10 nucleotides align to TRBD1. In germline, CDR1 is SGHDT, CDR2 YYEEEE. There are 16 residues in the CDR3. J gave up 2 bases and V 4 bases, and 5 bases lay outside the gene matches. CDR3 loop: CASSETGGLNTGELFF. The CDR3 DNA follows: TGTGCCAGCAGCGAGACAGGGGGCTTAAACACCGGGGAGCTGTTTTTT. The entire variable domain, with the rest obtained from reference TRBV5-6 and TRBJ2-2, is as follows: DAGVTQSPTHLIKTRGQQVTLRCSPKSGHDTVSWYQQALGQGPQFIFQYYEEEERQRGNFPDRFSGHQFPNYSSELNVNALLLGDSALYLCASSETGGLNTGELFFGEGSRLTVL.

This chain uses TRBV27 with TRBJ2-1; D is possibly TRBD2 (6 bases). V dropped 5 bases and J dropped 1 base, with 12 bases sitting between them. The CDR3 is made up of 15 amino acids. In germline, CDR1 is MNHEY, CDR2 SMNVEV (reference sequence). This CDR3 is CASSPGGVSYNEQFF. CDR3 nucleotides: TGTGCCAGCAGTCCCGGGGGTGTATCCTACAATGAGCAGTTCTTC.

CDR3 amino acids: CASSDPGTGANVLTF. Here the CDR3 DNA reads TGCGCCAGCAGTGATCCAGGGACTGGGGCCAACGTCCTGACTTTC. The chain joins TRBV10-2 to TRBJ2-6; D is possibly TRBD1 (5 bases). Trimming left V 3 bases short and J 2 bases short, with 8 bases between. CDR3 length equals 15 residues. In germline, CDR1 is WSHSY, CDR2 SAAADI.

The chain links TRBV10-1 to TRBJ2-7, with 15 bases aligning to TRBD2. V gave up 2 bases and J gave up 2 bases; unmatched junction bases: 1. Per the germline V gene, CDR1 is WNHNN and CDR2 is SYGVQD (reference sequence). The CDR3 runs 16 residues. Written as DNA, the CDR3 is TGCGCCAGCAGTGAGGGACTAGCGGGAGGGGCCTACGAGCAGTACTTC. This encodes CASSEGLAGGAYEQYF.

This chain uses TRBV5-1 with TRBJ2-2, with unresolved D. CDR3 length: 12 amino acids. V was pared by 4 bases and J by 6 bases, with 7 bases between. CDR1 and CDR2 from the germline V gene are SGHRS and YFSETQ. The CDR3 reads CASSRGAGELFF. For the CDR3, the DNA is TGCGCCAGCAGCCGCGGAGCCGGGGAGCTGTTTTTT.

V gene TRBV28 combines with J gene TRBJ1-1; the D gene is possibly TRBD1 (6 bases). Germline V lookup: CDR1 MDHEN, CDR2 SYDVKM. V lost 6 bases and J 0 bases, leaving 14 bases between the germline ends. The length of the CDR3 is 15 residues. The CDR3 sequence: CASRSGGPMNTEAFF. CDR3 DNA: TGTGCCAGCAGGTCCGGGGGCCCGATGAACACTGAAGCTTTCTTT. The whole variable domain, filled in from reference TRBV28 and TRBJ1-1, reads DVKVTQSSRYLVKRTGEKVFLECVQDMDHENMFWYRQDPGLGLRLIYFSYDVKMKEKGDIPEGYSVSREKKERFSLILESASTNQTSMYLCASRSGGPMNTEAFFGQGTRLTVV.

The genes are TRBV7-9 and TRBJ2-7, with 7 bases that match TRBD1. Germline-derived CDR1 and CDR2 are SEHNR and FQNEAQ (reference sequence). V lost 5 bases to trimming and J lost 0 bases; unmatched junction nucleotides: 7. The CDR3 extends over 15 amino acids. CDR3 sequence: CASSQTGVSSYEQYF. In DNA form, the CDR3 reads TGTGCCAGCAGCCAAACAGGGGTTAGCTCCTACGAGCAGTACTTC.

This chain links TRBV28 with TRBJ1-5; D remains ambiguous. In germline, CDR1 is MDHEN, CDR2 SYDVKM. The CDR3 extends over 14 amino acids. Trimming took 2 bases from V and 6 from J, leaving 11 bases between them. As DNA, the CDR3 is TGTGCCAGCAGTTTACAAGGGTCCGGTCAGCCCCAGCATTTT. This sequence encodes CASSLQGSGQPQHF.

The chain is built from TRBV6-1 and TRBJ2-5; 9 bases align to TRBD2. The CDR3 is 13 residues long. Per germline, CDR1 MNHNS and CDR2 SASEGT. V shed 9 bases and J 4 bases; nucleotides not matched to a gene: 6. The CDR3 DNA reads TGTGCCAGTTCTTCACTAGCGGGAGAGACCCAGTACTTC. Its protein is CASSSLAGETQYF.

The chain carries TRBV27 and TRBJ2-7, with TRBD2 as a possible D gene (7 bases). V was trimmed by 6 bases and J by 6 bases, leaving 21 bases between them. Germline loops: CDR1 MNHEY, CDR2 SMNVEV (reference sequence). CDR3 length: 15 amino acids. CDR3 in amino acids: CASRIAGGALGEQYF. DNA of the CDR3: TGTGCCAGCAGAATAGCTGGGGGGGCTCTGGGCGAGCAGTACTTC.

V usage is TRBV5-1 and J usage is TRBJ2-1; 8 bases match TRBD1. V was clipped by 4 bases and J by 5 bases; unmatched bases: 8. The CDR3 has 15 amino acids. Germline-derived CDR1 and CDR2 are SGHRS and YFSETQ. The CDR3 nucleotides read TGCGCCAGCAGCCAGCTCGGGACAGGTAACAATGAGCAGTTCTTC. Translating gives CASSQLGTGNNEQFF.

The chain links TRBV28 to TRBJ1-3, with 9 bases fitting TRBD1. This CDR3 has 17 residues. Germline-derived CDR1 and CDR2 are MDHEN and SYDVKM. J lost 1 base, V lost 5 bases, and 9 bases had no gene match. The CDR3 spells CASSGQGFGNSGNTIYF. CDR3 nucleotides: TGTGCCAGCAGTGGACAGGGGTTCGGTAATTCTGGAAACACCATATATTTT.

The V and J genes are TRBV27 and TRBJ1-1, with D possibly being TRBD1 (6 bases). This CDR3 contains 14 residues. V dropped 8 bases and J dropped 1 base, with 14 bases sitting between them. The germline gives CDR1 MNHEY, CDR2 SMNVEV (reference sequence). This CDR3 reads CASRKPQGNTEAFF. CDR3 DNA sequence: TGTGCCAGCCGGAAACCACAGGGGAACACTGAAGCTTTCTTT.

The chain joins TRBV27 to TRBJ1-1; 7 bases are a match to TRBD1. Germline CDR1 and CDR2: MNHEY and SMNVEV (reference sequence). This CDR3 has 15 residues. V shed 5 bases, J shed 9 bases, and the junction held 15 bases outside the gene matches. Here the CDR3 reads CASSRDSGILMKAFF. The CDR3 coding sequence is TGTGCCAGCAGTCGGGACAGCGGTATACTCATGAAAGCTTTCTTT.

This clone is a singleton in its sample. V is TRBV6-5 and J is TRBJ1-5, with TRBD1 matching over 8 bases. Germline V gene lookup returns CDR1 MNHEY and CDR2 SVGAGI. The J segment lost 4 bases and the V segment lost 5 bases, leaving 1 base of the junction unmatched. The CDR3 is 13 residues long. The chain's CDR3 is CASSRQGNQPQHF. For the CDR3, the DNA is TGTGCCAGCAGTCGACAGGGGAATCAGCCCCAGCATTTT.

The V gene is TRBV15, the J gene TRBJ2-1; D unclear. In germline, CDR1 is LNHNV, CDR2 YYDKDF (reference sequence). The CDR3 is 16 amino acids. V gave up 9 bases and J gave up 7 bases, with 25 bases separating them. The DNA for the CDR3 is TGTGCCACTCCATCCCATGTCGACGATTCATGGAATGAGCAGTTCTTC. Its translation is CATPSHVDDSWNEQFF. The full variable domain, completed using reference TRBV15 and TRBJ2-1, is DAMVIQNPRYQVTQFGKPVTLSCSQTLNHNVMYWYQQKSSQAPKLLFHYYDKDFNNEADTPDNFQSRRPNTSFCFLDIRSPGLGDTAMYLCATPSHVDDSWNEQFFGPGTRLTVL.

This clone has just one count. V and J are TRBV5-4 and TRBJ2-5; 9 nucleotides align to TRBD2. This CDR3 comprises 15 residues. Looked up from germline, CDR1 is SGHNT and CDR2 is YYREEE (reference sequence). V trimming: 0 bases; J trimming: 4 bases; junction bases outside the gene matches: 4. CDR3 nucleotides: TGTGCCAGCAGCTTGGGAGGGACTAGCAGAGAGACCCAGTACTTC. Protein: CASSLGGTSRETQYF.

This clone was recorded at least ten times. This chain connects TRBV7-9 to TRBJ2-5; D remains ambiguous. CDR1 and CDR2 from the germline V gene are SEHNR and FQNEAQ (reference sequence). Between the trimmed V and J ends, which lost 1 base and 4 bases, there was a span of 7 bases. There are 13 residues in the CDR3. CDR3: CASSLGSTETQYF. The DNA of the CDR3 is TGTGCCAGCAGCTTAGGCTCTACAGAGACCCAGTACTTC.

A remark on this clone: This specimen includes other DNA sequences encoding the same CDR3. The CDR3 DNA follows: TGTGCCAGCAGCTTGAGGGGGACCTCCTACGAGCAGTACTTC. It specifies CASSLRGTSYEQYF. The chain links TRBV5-4 to TRBJ2-7; TRBD1 is a possible D gene (6 bases). Trimming stripped 1 base from V and 0 bases from J, with 8 bases between. This CDR3 has 14 amino acids. Per the germline V gene, CDR1 is SGHNT and CDR2 is YYREEE (reference sequence).

The chain uses TRBV7-9 and TRBJ2-5; 7 nucleotides agree with TRBD1. Losses at the gene ends were 1 base for V and 4 bases for J; bases not matched to a gene: 3. This CDR3 contains 14 residues. Germline CDR1 is SEHNR and CDR2 is FQNEAQ (reference sequence). CDR3 sequence: CASSLGQGPETQYF. Here the CDR3 DNA reads TGTGCCAGCAGCTTAGGACAGGGCCCAGAGACCCAGTACTTC.

On this clone: One end of the junction varies from germline; a read error may be responsible. CDR3 DNA sequence: TGCGCCAGCAGCACCGGGCCCAATCGGCCCCAGCATTTT. It yields the protein CASSTGPNRPQHF. The chain joins TRBV5-1 to TRBJ1-5; D ambiguous. The CDR3 extends over 13 amino acids. Germline loops: CDR1 SGHRS, CDR2 YFSETQ.

CDR3 coding DNA: TGTGCCAGCTCACCACGAACTAGCGGGGCCTACGAGCAGTACTTC. Protein sequence: CASSPRTSGAYEQYF. This chain links TRBV18 with TRBJ2-5; 10 bases are a match to TRBD2. The better agreement between TRBJ2-7 and the DNA end casts doubt on the J call. CDR3 size: 15 residues. Germline CDR1 KGHSH, CDR2 LQKENI.

This clone showed up just once. The chain is built from TRBV6-1 and TRBJ1-1; perhaps TRBD1 as D (5 bases). V was pared by 8 bases and J by 1 base, with 17 bases between. The CDR3 sequence is 15 residues long. Per germline, CDR1 MNHNS and CDR2 SASEGT. CDR3 coding DNA: TGTGCCAGCTCTTCGGGGGAGTTCTCGAACACTGAAGCTTTCTTT. Translating it yields CASSSGEFSNTEAFF.

In this sample, this clone turned up once. V and J are TRBV7-2 and TRBJ2-6; TRBD1 aligns across 7 bases. The CDR3 is made up of 16 amino acids. Germline lookup yields CDR1 SGHTA and CDR2 FQGNSA. V lost 7 bases, J lost 4 bases, and 10 bases stayed unmatched. CDR3 DNA sequence: TGTGCCAGCAAATTATTTAGGGGGCTCGGGGCCAACGTCCTGACTTTC. It is translated as CASKLFRGLGANVLTF.

The V gene is TRBV28, the J gene TRBJ2-7; 9 positions agree with TRBD1. This CDR3 comprises 15 residues. The germline gives CDR1 MDHEN, CDR2 SYDVKM. Unmatched junction bases numbered 10, after V lost 4 bases and J lost 6 bases. The CDR3 protein is CASSSPGTGKGEQYF. The CDR3 coding sequence is TGTGCCAGCAGTTCCCCCGGGACAGGGAAGGGCGAGCAGTACTTC.